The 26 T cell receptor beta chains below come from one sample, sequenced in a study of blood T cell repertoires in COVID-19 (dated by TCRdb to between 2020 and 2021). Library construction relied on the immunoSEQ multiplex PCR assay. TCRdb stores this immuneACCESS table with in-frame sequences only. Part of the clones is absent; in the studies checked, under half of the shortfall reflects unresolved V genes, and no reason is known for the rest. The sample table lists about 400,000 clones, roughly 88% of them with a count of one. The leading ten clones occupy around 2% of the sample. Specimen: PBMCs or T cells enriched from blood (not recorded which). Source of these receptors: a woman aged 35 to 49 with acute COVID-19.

DNA of the CDR3: TGTGCCAGCAGCTCGGACAGGAAATATCAGCCCCAGCATTTT. Its translation: CASSSDRKYQPQHF. The rearrangement uses TRBV7-2 and TRBJ1-5, with 7 bases that match TRBD1. V was pared by 4 bases and J by 5 bases, with 5 bases of the junction left unmatched. This CDR3 contains 14 residues. The germline V gene has CDR1 SGHTA and CDR2 FQGNSA.

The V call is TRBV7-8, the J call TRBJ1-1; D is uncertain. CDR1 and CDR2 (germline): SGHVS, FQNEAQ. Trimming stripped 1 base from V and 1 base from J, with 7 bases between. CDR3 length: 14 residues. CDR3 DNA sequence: TGTGCCAGCAGCTTAGTGGTCGGGAACACTGAAGCTTTCTTT. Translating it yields CASSLVVGNTEAFF.

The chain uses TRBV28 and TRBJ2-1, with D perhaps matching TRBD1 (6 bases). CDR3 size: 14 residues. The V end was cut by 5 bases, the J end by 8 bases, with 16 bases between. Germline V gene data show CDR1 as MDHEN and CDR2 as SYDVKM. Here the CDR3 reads CASSGRKQGHEQFF. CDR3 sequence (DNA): TGTGCCAGCAGTGGCCGCAAACAGGGTCATGAGCAGTTCTTC. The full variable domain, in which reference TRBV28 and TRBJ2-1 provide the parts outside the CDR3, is DVKVTQSSRYLVKRTGEKVFLECVQDMDHENMFWYRQDPGLGLRLIYFSYDVKMKEKGDIPEGYSVSREKKERFSLILESASTNQTSMYLCASSGRKQGHEQFFGPGTRLTVL.

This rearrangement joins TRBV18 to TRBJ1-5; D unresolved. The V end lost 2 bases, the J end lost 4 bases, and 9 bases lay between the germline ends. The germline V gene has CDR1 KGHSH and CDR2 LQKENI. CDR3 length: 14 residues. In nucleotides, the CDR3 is TGTGCCAGCTCACCAGGGCGGGGAAATCAGCCCCAGCATTTT. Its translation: CASSPGRGNQPQHF.

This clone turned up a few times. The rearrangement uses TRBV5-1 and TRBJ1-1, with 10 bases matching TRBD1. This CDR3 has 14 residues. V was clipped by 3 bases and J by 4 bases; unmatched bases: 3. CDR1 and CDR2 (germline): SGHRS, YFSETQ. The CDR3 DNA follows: TGCGCCAGCAGCTACGGACAGGGGGTCACTGAAGCTTTCTTT. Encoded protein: CASSYGQGVTEAFF.

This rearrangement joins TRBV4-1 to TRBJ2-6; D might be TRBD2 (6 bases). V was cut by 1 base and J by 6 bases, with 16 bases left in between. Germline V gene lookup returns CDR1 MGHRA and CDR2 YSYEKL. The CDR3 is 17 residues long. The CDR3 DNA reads TGCGCCAGCAGCCAAGGCGGGACCGGGGTCCCGGCCAACGTCCTGACTTTC. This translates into CASSQGGTGVPANVLTF.

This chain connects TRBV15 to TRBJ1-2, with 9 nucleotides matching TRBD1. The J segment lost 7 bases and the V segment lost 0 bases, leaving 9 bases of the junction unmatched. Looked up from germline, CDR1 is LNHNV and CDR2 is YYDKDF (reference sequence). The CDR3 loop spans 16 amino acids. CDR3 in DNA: TGTGCCACCAGCAGAGATGTTACAGGGGGCGCACCTGGCTACACCTTC. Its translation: CATSRDVTGGAPGYTF.

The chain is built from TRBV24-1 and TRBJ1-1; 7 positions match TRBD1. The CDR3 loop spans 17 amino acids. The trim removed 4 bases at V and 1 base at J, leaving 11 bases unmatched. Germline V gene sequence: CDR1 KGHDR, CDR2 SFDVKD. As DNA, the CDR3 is TGTGCCACCAGTGACAAAAAAACCGGGACAGAGAACACTGAAGCTTTCTTT. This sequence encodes CATSDKKTGTENTEAFF.

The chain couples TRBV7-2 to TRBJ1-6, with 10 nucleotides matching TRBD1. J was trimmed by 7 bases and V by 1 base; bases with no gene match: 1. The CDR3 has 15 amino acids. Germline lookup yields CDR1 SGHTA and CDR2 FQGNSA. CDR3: CASSLGGQGNSPLHF. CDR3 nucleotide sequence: TGTGCCAGCAGCTTAGGGGGACAGGGGAATTCACCCCTCCACTTT.

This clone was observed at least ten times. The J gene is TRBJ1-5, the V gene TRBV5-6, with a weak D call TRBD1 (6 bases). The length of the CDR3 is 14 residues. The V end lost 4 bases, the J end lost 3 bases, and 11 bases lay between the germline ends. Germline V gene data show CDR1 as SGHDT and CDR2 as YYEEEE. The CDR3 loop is CASSMDSSNQPQHF. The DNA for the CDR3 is TGTGCCAGCAGCATGGACAGCTCCAATCAGCCCCAGCATTTT. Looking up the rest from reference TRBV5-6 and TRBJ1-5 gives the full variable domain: DAGVTQSPTHLIKTRGQQVTLRCSPKSGHDTVSWYQQALGQGPQFIFQYYEEEERQRGNFPDRFSGHQFPNYSSELNVNALLLGDSALYLCASSMDSSNQPQHFGDGTRLSIL.

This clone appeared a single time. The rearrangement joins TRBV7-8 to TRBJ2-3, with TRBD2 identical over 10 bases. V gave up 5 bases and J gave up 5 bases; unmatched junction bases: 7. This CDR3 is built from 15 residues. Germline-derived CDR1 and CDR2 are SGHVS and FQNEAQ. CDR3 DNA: TGTGCCAGCAGCCTCTCTAGCGGGGGAGTAGATACGCAGTATTTT. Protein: CASSLSSGGVDTQYF. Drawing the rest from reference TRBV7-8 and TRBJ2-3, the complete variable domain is GAGVSQSPRYKVAKRGQDVALRCDPISGHVSLFWYQQALGQGPEFLTYFQNEAQLDKSGLPSDRFFAERPEGSVSTLKIQRTQQEDSAVYLCASSLSSGGVDTQYFGPGTRLTVL.

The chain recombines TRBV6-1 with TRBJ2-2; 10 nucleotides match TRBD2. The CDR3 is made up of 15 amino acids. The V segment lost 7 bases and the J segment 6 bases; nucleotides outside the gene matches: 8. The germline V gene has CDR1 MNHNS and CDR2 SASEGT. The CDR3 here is CASKTGTSDAGELFF. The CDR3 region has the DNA TGTGCCAGCAAGACCGGGACTAGCGACGCCGGGGAGCTGTTTTTT.

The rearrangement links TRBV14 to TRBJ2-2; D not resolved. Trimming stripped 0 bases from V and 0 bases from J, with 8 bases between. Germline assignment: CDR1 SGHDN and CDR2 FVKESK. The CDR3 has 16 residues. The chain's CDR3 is CASSQELYPNTGELFF. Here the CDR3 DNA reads TGTGCCAGCAGCCAAGAACTCTACCCGAACACCGGGGAGCTGTTTTTT.

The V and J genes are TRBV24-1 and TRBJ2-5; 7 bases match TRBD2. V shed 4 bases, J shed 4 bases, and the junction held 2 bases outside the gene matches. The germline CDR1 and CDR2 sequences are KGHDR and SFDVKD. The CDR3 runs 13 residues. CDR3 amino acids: CATSEGRGETQYF. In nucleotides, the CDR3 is TGTGCCACCAGTGAGGGGAGGGGAGAGACCCAGTACTTC.

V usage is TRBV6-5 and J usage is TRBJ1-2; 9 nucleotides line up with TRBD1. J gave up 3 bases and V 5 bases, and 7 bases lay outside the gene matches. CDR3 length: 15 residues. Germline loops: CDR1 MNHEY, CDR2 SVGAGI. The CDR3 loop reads CASSRTGVDDYGYTF. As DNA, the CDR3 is TGTGCCAGCAGTAGGACAGGGGTGGATGACTATGGCTACACCTTC.

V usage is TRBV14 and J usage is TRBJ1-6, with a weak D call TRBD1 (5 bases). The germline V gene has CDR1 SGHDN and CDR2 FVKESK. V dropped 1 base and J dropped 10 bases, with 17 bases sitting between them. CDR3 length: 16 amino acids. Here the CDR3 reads CASSQVRNRPGSPLHF. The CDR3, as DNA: TGTGCCAGCAGCCAAGTAAGGAACAGGCCCGGCTCACCCCTCCACTTT. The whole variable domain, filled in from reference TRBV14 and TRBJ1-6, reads EAGVTQFPSHSVIEKGQTVTLRCDPISGHDNLYWYRRVMGKEIKFLLHFVKESKQDESGMPNNRFLAERTGGTYSTLKVQPAELEDSGVYFCASSQVRNRPGSPLHFGNGTRLTVT.

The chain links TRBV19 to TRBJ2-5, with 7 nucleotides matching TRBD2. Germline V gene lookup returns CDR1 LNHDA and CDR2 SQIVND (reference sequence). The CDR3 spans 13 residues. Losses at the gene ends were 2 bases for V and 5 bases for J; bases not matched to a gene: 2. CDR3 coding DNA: TGTGCCAGTAGTATACAGGGAGGGGAGACCCAGTACTTC. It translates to CASSIQGGETQYF.

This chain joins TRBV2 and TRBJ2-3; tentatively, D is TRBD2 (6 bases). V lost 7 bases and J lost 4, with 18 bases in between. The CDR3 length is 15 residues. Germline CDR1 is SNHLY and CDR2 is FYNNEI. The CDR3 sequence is CASIWDSKGSDTQYF. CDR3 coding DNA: TGTGCCAGCATATGGGACTCCAAGGGGTCAGATACGCAGTATTTT. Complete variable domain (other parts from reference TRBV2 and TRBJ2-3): EPEVTQTPSHQVTQMGQEVILRCVPISNHLYFYWYRQILGQKVEFLVSFYNNEISEKSEIFDDQFSVERPDGSNFTLKIRSTKLEDSAMYFCASIWDSKGSDTQYFGPGTRLTVL.

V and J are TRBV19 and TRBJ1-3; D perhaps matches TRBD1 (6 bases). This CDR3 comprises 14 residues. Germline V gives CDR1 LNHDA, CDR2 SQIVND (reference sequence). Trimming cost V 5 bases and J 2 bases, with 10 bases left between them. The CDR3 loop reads CASSPGQPGNTIYF. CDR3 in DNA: TGTGCCAGTAGTCCCGGACAGCCTGGAAACACCATATATTTT.

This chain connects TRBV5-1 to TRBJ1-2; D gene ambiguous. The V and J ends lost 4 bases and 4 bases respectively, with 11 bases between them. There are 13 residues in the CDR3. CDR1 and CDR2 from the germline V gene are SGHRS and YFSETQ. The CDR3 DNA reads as TGCGCCAGCAGCCCGGTCATATCCTATGGCTACACCTTC. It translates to CASSPVISYGYTF.

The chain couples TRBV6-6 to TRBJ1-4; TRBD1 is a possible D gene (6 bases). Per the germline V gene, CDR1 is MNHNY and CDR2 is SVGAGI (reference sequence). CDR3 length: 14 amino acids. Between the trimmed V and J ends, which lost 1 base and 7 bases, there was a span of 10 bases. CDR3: CASSYFRGSEKLFF. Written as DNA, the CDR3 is TGTGCCAGCAGTTACTTCAGGGGCTCTGAAAAACTGTTTTTT.

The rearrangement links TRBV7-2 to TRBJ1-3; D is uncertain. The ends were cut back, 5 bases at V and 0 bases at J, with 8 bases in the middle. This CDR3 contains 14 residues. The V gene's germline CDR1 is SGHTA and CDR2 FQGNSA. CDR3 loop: CASSAYRSGNTIYF. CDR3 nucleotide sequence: TGTGCCAGCAGCGCCTATCGCTCTGGAAACACCATATATTTT.

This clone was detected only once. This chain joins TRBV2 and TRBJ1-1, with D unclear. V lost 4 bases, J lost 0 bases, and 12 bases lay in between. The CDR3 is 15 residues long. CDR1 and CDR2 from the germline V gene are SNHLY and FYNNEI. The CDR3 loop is CASSGPAAMNTEAFF. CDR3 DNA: TGTGCCAGCAGTGGACCGGCGGCTATGAACACTGAAGCTTTCTTT.

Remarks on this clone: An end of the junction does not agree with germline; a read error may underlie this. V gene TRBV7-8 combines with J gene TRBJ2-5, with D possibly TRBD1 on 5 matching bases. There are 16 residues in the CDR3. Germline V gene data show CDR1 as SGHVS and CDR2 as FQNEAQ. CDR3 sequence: CASSVAPLDRFETQYF. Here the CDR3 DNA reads TGTGCCAGCAGCGTAGCCCCCTTAGACAGATTTGAGACCCAGTACTTC.

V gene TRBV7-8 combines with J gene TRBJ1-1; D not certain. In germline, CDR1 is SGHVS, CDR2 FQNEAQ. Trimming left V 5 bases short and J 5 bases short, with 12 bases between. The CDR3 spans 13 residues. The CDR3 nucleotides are TGTGCCAGCAGCCCCGGAGGAACAACTGAAGCTTTCTTT. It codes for CASSPGGTTEAFF.

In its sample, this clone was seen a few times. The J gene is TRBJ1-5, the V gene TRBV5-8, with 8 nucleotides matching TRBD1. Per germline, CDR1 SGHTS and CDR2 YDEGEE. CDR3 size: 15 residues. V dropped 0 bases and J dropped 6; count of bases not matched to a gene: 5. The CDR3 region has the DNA TGTGCCAGCAGCTTGGGGGGACAGGTTGGTCAGCCCCAGCATTTT. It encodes CASSLGGQVGQPQHF.